Listed here are 10 T cell receptor beta chains from one sample, sequenced in a study of T cell responses to AZD1222 COVID-19 vaccine. TCRdb's copy holds only in-frame clones and misses some; the assay was immunoSEQ multiplex PCR. Seen here are about 120,000 clones, approximately 91% observed once, and the top ten hold about 1.1%. The material sequenced was peripheral blood, taken 28 days after the second AZD1222 dose. The receptors were gathered from an adult who received the AZD1222 COVID-19 vaccine.

This sequence joins TRBV19 and TRBJ1-5; TRBD1 is a possible D gene (6 bases). Germline CDR1 is LNHDA and CDR2 is SQIVND (reference sequence). The CDR3 spans 14 residues. The V and J ends lost 8 bases and 0 bases respectively, with 11 bases between them. CDR3 in amino acids: CASAPGHSNQPQHF. Written as DNA, the CDR3 is TGTGCCAGTGCCCCGGGACATAGCAATCAGCCCCAGCATTTT.

The gene calls are TRBV18 and TRBJ2-7, with D tentatively TRBD1 (6 bases). The CDR3 runs to 16 residues. CDR1 is KGHSH and CDR2 is LQKENI in the germline V gene. Deletions cut 1 base from V and 4 bases from J, with 17 bases between. The CDR3 region is CASSPLPVQGTYEQYF. Written as DNA, the CDR3 is TGTGCCAGCTCACCACTCCCTGTGCAAGGGACATACGAGCAGTACTTC.

The chain uses TRBV5-1 and TRBJ2-1; 14 bases fit TRBD2. Per germline, CDR1 SGHRS and CDR2 YFSETQ. CDR3 length: 16 amino acids. V shed 5 bases and J 9 bases; nucleotides not matched to a gene: 10. CDR3 sequence: CASRLTSGRGGGEQFF. In DNA form, the CDR3 reads TGCGCCAGCAGACTGACTAGCGGGAGGGGCGGGGGTGAGCAGTTCTTC.

The chain joins TRBV2 to TRBJ1-2; D is uncertain. Per the germline V gene, CDR1 is SNHLY and CDR2 is FYNNEI. The CDR3 extends over 14 amino acids. V dropped 8 bases and J dropped 6 bases, with 19 bases sitting between them. This chain's CDR3 is CASQLEKGRHGYTF. The CDR3 DNA reads TGTGCCAGCCAACTGGAGAAGGGAAGACATGGCTACACCTTC. The variable domain in full, with the rest retrieved from reference TRBV2 and TRBJ1-2, is EPEVTQTPSHQVTQMGQEVILRCVPISNHLYFYWYRQILGQKVEFLVSFYNNEISEKSEIFDDQFSVERPDGSNFTLKIRSTKLEDSAMYFCASQLEKGRHGYTFGSGTRLTVV.

This chain joins TRBV2 and TRBJ1-6, with TRBD1 matching 8 bases. Germline V CDR1 and CDR2: SNHLY, FYNNEI. The CDR3 runs 14 residues. With V trimmed by 7 bases and J by 13 bases, 12 bases remained unmatched. The CDR3 DNA is TGTGCCAGCAAGAAAGACAGGGGAGGGAATCCCCTCCACTTT. It translates to CASKKDRGGNPLHF.

This rearrangement joins TRBV7-9 to TRBJ2-2; 7 positions agree with TRBD1. V lost 1 base, J lost 5 bases, and 10 bases stayed unmatched. Germline V gene data show CDR1 as SEHNR and CDR2 as FQNEAQ (reference sequence). The CDR3 spans 17 residues. The CDR3 DNA is TGTGCCAGCAGCTTAGGGCCGGGACAGACGGATACCGGGGAGCTGTTTTTT. Its protein is CASSLGPGQTDTGELFF.

The chain joins TRBV6-5 to TRBJ1-2; TRBD1 agrees at 7 bases. This CDR3 is 15 amino acids long. V shed 5 bases and J 1 base; nucleotides not matched to a gene: 7. Germline CDR1 MNHEY, CDR2 SVGAGI. CDR3 sequence reads: CASSRAGGGNYGYTF. CDR3 bases: TGTGCCAGCAGTAGAGCAGGGGGAGGTAACTATGGCTACACCTTC.

This chain uses TRBV6-2 or TRBV6-3 with TRBJ2-7; TRBD1 matches 10 bases. The germline V gene encodes CDR1 MNHEY and CDR2 SVGEGT. V lost 2 bases and J lost 6; bases outside the gene matches: 7. The CDR3 has 15 amino acids. The CDR3 loop is CASSYRGTGDGEQYF. The CDR3 region has the DNA TGTGCCAGCAGTTACCGTGGGACAGGGGACGGCGAGCAGTACTTC.

The gene calls are TRBV5-1 and TRBJ1-4; D unresolved. The ends were cut back, 2 bases at V and 0 bases at J, with 8 bases in the middle. CDR1 and CDR2 (germline): SGHRS, YFSETQ. The CDR3 has 15 residues. CDR3 in amino acids: CASSLQNPTNEKLFF. CDR3 bases: TGCGCCAGCAGCTTACAGAACCCAACTAATGAAAAACTGTTTTTT.

This rearrangement joins TRBV19 to TRBJ2-1; D possibly corresponds to TRBD2 (6 bases). This CDR3 contains 14 residues. Between the trimmed V and J ends, which lost 7 bases and 7 bases, there was a span of 17 bases. Germline CDR1 and CDR2: LNHDA and SQIVND (reference sequence). The CDR3 protein is CASNEGRKRNEQFF. In DNA, the CDR3 is TGTGCCAGTAACGAGGGGAGGAAGAGGAATGAGCAGTTCTTC.